Described below is a single TCR beta chain sequence and its context. Authors' analysis steps: Reference gene primer amplification in the assay estimated nucleated cell counts. Only in-frame clones appear in the TCRdb table, and some are missing; sequencing was by immunoSEQ multiplex PCR. Clone size and V and J calls were adopted from that table, with D and trimming inferred from the DNA. Of about 310,000 clones detected, approximately 91% appear once; the ten largest clones hold about 5%. The data derive from a study of blood T cell repertoires in COVID-19. Study-level information: Acute-phase and convalescent COVID-19 samples originated in the United States, Italy and Spain. PBMCs, B-cell-depleted T cells, or T cells provided the cDNA or gDNA that made up the material.

CDR1 and CDR2 (germline): SGHRS, YFSETQ. Losses at the gene ends were 5 bases for V and 5 bases for J; bases not matched to a gene: 5. The CDR3 totals 13 residues. Specimen: PBMCs or T cells enriched from blood (not recorded which). The V and J genes are TRBV5-1 and TRBJ2-7; 9 bases line up with TRBD1. The TCR was taken from a man aged 55 to 69 who had recovered from COVID-19. The CDR3 sequence is CASRRDRVNEQYF. The CDR3 DNA follows: TGCGCCAGCAGAAGGGACAGGGTAAACGAGCAGTACTTC.